This T cell receptor (beta chain) was identified during a study of blood T cell repertoires in COVID-19. In the study overall: Sites in the United States, Italy and Spain provided acute and convalescent COVID-19 samples.

The ends were cut back, 3 bases at V and 4 bases at J, with 15 bases in the middle. The germline V gene encodes CDR1 KGHSH and CDR2 LQKENI. The CDR3 contains 15 residues. In the authors' methods: Counts of nucleated cells, estimated from reference gene primer amplification, were obtained. Some clones are missing from TCRdb's copy, which holds only in-frame ones; the method was immunoSEQ multiplex PCR. V and J calls and clone size come straight from that table; D and trimming were deduced from the DNA. The profile shows tens of thousands of clones, about 90% of them singletons. The receptor was derived from a man aged 60 to 75 with active COVID-19. Material: peripheral blood. The chain joins TRBV18 to TRBJ1-2; tentative D call: TRBD1 (6 bases). In DNA form, the CDR3 reads TGTGCCAGCTCACCGGATACAGGGTCTGGCTATGGCTACACCTTC. The encoded protein is CASSPDTGSGYGYTF.